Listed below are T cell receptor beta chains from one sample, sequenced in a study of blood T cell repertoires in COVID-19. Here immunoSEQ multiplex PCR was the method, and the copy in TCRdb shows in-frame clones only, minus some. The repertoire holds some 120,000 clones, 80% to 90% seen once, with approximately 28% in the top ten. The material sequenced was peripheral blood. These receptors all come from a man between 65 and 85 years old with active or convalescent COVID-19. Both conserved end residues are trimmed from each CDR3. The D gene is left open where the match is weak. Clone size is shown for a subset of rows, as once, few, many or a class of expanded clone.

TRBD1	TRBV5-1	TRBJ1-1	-	ASSLHRGSTEAF
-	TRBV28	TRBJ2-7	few	ASSLNTLYEQY
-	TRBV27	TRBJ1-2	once	ASRMSAAGGRGGYT
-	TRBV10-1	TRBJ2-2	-	ASRAGGGRELF
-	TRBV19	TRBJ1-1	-	ASIRGKSNTEAF
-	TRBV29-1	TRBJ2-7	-	SVRGDEQY
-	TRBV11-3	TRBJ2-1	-	ASSPNSNNEQF
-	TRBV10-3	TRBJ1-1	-	AISGAVQVGTEAF
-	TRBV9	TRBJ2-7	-	ASSPRSVGSSYEQY
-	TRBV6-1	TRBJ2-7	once	ASSDCRGCEQY
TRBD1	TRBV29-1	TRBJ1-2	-	SVARGQGNYGYT
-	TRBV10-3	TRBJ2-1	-	AISSSSTGYNEQF
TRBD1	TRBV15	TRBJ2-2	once	ATSRGGQGATGELF
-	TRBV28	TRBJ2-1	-	ATTSYNEQF
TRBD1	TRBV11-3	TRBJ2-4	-	ASSLDRGRKGYAKNIQY
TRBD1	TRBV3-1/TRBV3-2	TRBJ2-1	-	ASSHGQGGSYNEQF
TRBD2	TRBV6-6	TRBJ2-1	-	ASSYGEGGYNEQF
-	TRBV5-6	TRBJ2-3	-	ASSLGDIYTQY
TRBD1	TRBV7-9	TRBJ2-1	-	ASSVPTGSNVNGDEQF
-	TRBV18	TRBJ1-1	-	ASSPSAVNTEAF
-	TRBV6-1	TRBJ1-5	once	ASSEGGVSQPQH
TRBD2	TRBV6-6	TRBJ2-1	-	ASRTGTSGDNEQF
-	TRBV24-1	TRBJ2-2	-	ATSDATVNTGELF
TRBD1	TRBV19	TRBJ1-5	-	ASSILQGKKNQPQH
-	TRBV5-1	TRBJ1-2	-	ASSLDQGKLGYT
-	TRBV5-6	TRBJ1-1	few	ASSLLYLKNTEAF
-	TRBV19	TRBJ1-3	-	ASTQGQGPGNTIY
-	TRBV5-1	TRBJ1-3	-	ASSPDGGTGGNTIY
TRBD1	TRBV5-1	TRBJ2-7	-	ASSLGGQGAYYEQY
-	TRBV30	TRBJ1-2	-	AWGDKPNYGYT